A single sample is the source of the 14 T cell receptor beta chains below, sequenced in a study of T cell responses to AZD1222 COVID-19 vaccine. Libraries were prepared by immunoSEQ multiplex PCR; TCRdb keeps only in-frame clonotypes and omits some of them. This table has approximately 76,000 clones, about nine tenths appearing once. The material was peripheral blood, obtained on day 0 of AZD1222 vaccination. Receptors were obtained from an adult in good health.

The genes are TRBV5-6 and TRBJ2-1; D is perhaps TRBD2 (6 bases). Trimming removed 3 bases from V and 3 bases from J, with 10 bases in between. This CDR3 is built from 14 residues. The V gene's germline CDR1 is SGHDT and CDR2 YYEEEE. CDR3: CASSSTSYYNEQFF. CDR3 bases: TGTGCCAGCAGCTCCACTAGCTACTACAATGAGCAGTTCTTC.

This clone was observed a handful of times. V gene TRBV7-2 combines with J gene TRBJ2-5; 10 positions agree with TRBD2. Germline values: CDR1 SGHTA, CDR2 FQGNSA. Trimming took 2 bases from V and 1 from J; bases not matched to a gene: 4. This CDR3 is built from 16 residues. The CDR3 loop is CASSLSSGGGQETQYF. The CDR3 DNA is TGTGCCAGCAGCTTAAGCAGCGGGGGGGGCCAAGAGACCCAGTACTTC.

The CDR3 spells CASSDSRGRGGYTF. CDR3 DNA sequence: TGTGCCAGCAGTGACTCCAGGGGGCGTGGGGGCTACACCTTC. The chain is built from TRBV6-4 and TRBJ1-2; 8 positions match TRBD1. Germline V lookup: CDR1 MRHNA, CDR2 SNTAGT. This CDR3 has 14 amino acids. The J segment lost 8 bases and the V segment lost 0 bases, leaving 5 bases of the junction unmatched.

The V gene is TRBV3-1 (or the pseudogene TRBV3-2), the J gene TRBJ1-1; tentative D call: TRBD1 (5 bases). With 2 bases removed from V and 7 bases from J, the gap between germline ends came to 8 bases. Germline CDR1 reads LGHDT; CDR2 reads YNNKEL (reference sequence). CDR3 size: 12 residues. The CDR3: CASSQQGIEAFF. DNA of the CDR3: TGTGCCAGCAGCCAACAGGGAATTGAAGCTTTCTTT.

V usage is TRBV5-6 and J usage is TRBJ2-5; 8 positions match TRBD1. There are 14 residues in the CDR3. V lost 4 bases and J lost 5; bases outside the gene matches: 7. The germline V gene has CDR1 SGHDT and CDR2 YYEEEE. DNA for the CDR3: TGTGCCAGCAGCGGGGGACAGGCGGGGGAGACCCAGTACTTC. Translated: CASSGGQAGETQYF.

This clone is medium-sized by share. The rearrangement links TRBV5-5 to TRBJ2-7; weak D call: TRBD1 (6 bases). CDR3 length equals 14 residues. CDR1 is SGHKS, CDR2 YYEKEE, per germline (reference sequence). V lost 0 bases to trimming and J lost 2 bases, with 9 bases between them. The CDR3 DNA reads TGTGCCAGCAGCTTGGAACAGGGCACCTACGAGCAGTACTTC. Its protein product is CASSLEQGTYEQYF.

This clone appeared a few times. The chain is built from TRBV6-2 or TRBV6-3 and TRBJ1-5; D perhaps matches TRBD1 (5 bases). Germline assignment: CDR1 MNHEY and CDR2 SVGEGT. Trimming left V 0 bases short and J 6 bases short, with 9 bases between. The CDR3 loop spans 14 amino acids. CDR3 nucleotide sequence: TGTGCCAGCAGTTACTCGGCAGGGAGTCAGCCCCAGCATTTT. Amino acid sequence: CASSYSAGSQPQHF.

The CDR3: CAAGEGYLYEQYF. The CDR3 nucleotides read TGTGCCGCAGGGGAGGGATACCTCTACGAGCAGTACTTC. The chain carries TRBV6-5 and TRBJ2-7; possibly TRBD2 for D (7 bases). CDR1 and CDR2 from the germline V gene are MNHEY and SVGAGI. This CDR3 is built from 13 residues. Trimming left V 11 bases short and J 3 bases short, with 17 bases between.

V and J are TRBV2 and TRBJ1-6; no clear D gene. Trimming pared 2 bases from V and 7 bases from J, leaving 12 bases between. CDR1 SNHLY and CDR2 FYNNEI come from the germline V gene. The CDR3 has 15 amino acids. The CDR3 DNA sequence: TGTGCCAGCAGTGAACGCGGGCGGATAAATTCACCCCTCCACTTT. It codes for CASSERGRINSPLHF.

This clone was seen only a few times. CDR3 sequence reads: CATSRDIGAHTEAFF. In DNA, the CDR3 is TGTGCCACCAGCAGAGATATAGGGGCCCACACTGAAGCTTTCTTT. J is TRBJ1-1 and V is TRBV15, with D perhaps matching TRBD1 (5 bases). This CDR3 spans 15 amino acids. Germline V gene sequence: CDR1 LNHNV, CDR2 YYDKDF (reference sequence). V lost 0 bases, J lost 3 bases, and 11 bases lay in between.

V and J are TRBV19 and TRBJ2-7; tentative D call: TRBD1 (6 bases). The germline gives CDR1 LNHDA, CDR2 SQIVND (reference sequence). Trimming removed 4 bases at V and 7 bases at J, with 17 bases between. This CDR3 contains 14 residues. This CDR3 is CASSTQGSLGEQYF. Here the CDR3 DNA reads TGTGCCAGTAGTACACAGGGATCCCTTGGGGAGCAGTACTTC.

The V and J genes are TRBV7-8 and TRBJ1-2; D uncertain. V was shortened by 5 bases and J by 4 bases, with 11 bases between the two germline ends. Germline loops: CDR1 SGHVS, CDR2 FQNEAQ. This CDR3 region has 13 residues. CDR3 coding DNA: TGTGCCAGCAGCATAAGTGGCTCCTATGGCTACACCTTC. Its translation: CASSISGSYGYTF.

CDR3 sequence: CASKNEGEQYF. In nucleotides, the CDR3 is TGCGCCAGCAAGAACGAAGGGGAGCAGTACTTC. V gene TRBV10-1 combines with J gene TRBJ2-7; D ambiguous. Germline values: CDR1 WNHNN, CDR2 SYGVQD (reference sequence). The CDR3 has 11 amino acids. The V end lost 7 bases, the J end lost 7 bases, and 11 bases lay between the germline ends.

This chain joins TRBV18 and TRBJ2-1; 7 positions match TRBD1. The ends lost 3 bases at V and 7 bases at J; junction bases unmatched: 18. This CDR3 has 18 residues. The germline gives CDR1 KGHSH, CDR2 LQKENI. The CDR3 protein is CASSPLMTGRKRTNEQFF. The DNA of the CDR3 is TGTGCCAGCTCACCTCTAATGACAGGGCGAAAGAGGACGAATGAGCAGTTCTTC.